The clone carrying this T cell receptor beta chain was counted ten times or more. The V gene's germline CDR1 is SGHAT and CDR2 FQNNGV. This CDR3 is built from 14 residues. Trimming took 5 bases from V and 3 from J, leaving 13 bases between them. Each CDR3 protein gets one entry after TCRdb re-called the 5' RACE reads with MiXCR. Of about 41,000 distinct CDR3 sequences listed, about 15% are singletons. This specimen comes from a study of neurological immune-mediated disorders. The V gene is TRBV11-2, the J gene TRBJ1-2; tentatively, D is TRBD1 (6 bases). The TCR was taken from a woman in her fifties or sixties with HTLV-1-associated myelopathy (HAM/TSP). The material sequenced was CD4+ T cells from blood. The CDR3 bases are TGTGCCAGCAGCCGAACGGGGGGCTACTATGGCTACACCTTC. It is translated as CASSRTGGYYGYTF.